These 27 T cell receptor beta chains came from one sample sequenced in a study of post-analysis software for immune sequencing data. Whole-study results and caveats: Five TRBV segments occurring more often in patients than controls included TRBV5-6, TRBV5-1 and TRBV20-1.

The TCR beta cDNA libraries carried unique molecular identifiers. Each CDR3 protein gets one entry after TCRdb re-called the PCR reads with MiXCR. Here the sample spans around 440,000 distinct CDR3 sequences, approximately 46% being singletons. No antigen is known for these receptors. The specimen sequenced was blood. The receptors originated from a girl aged 5-17 years with multiple sclerosis.

In its sample, this clonotype was seen a few times. V usage is TRBV20-1 and J usage is TRBJ2-3; D may correspond to TRBD1 or TRBD2 (5 bases each). The CDR3 sequence is 14 residues long. Trimming removed 5 bases at V and 1 base at J, with 13 bases between. CDR1 and CDR2 (germline): DFQATT, SNEGSKA (reference sequence). The CDR3: CSADPGRRTDTQYF. The CDR3 DNA is TGCAGTGCTGACCCGGGACGGCGCACAGATACGCAGTATTTT.

The V call is TRBV2, the J call TRBJ2-1; either TRBD1 or TRBD2 may fit D (5 bases each). Deletions cut 10 bases from V and 10 bases from J, with 17 bases between. This CDR3 has 12 residues. Germline-derived CDR1 and CDR2 are SNHLY and FYNNEI. Here the CDR3 reads CATTELGDEQFF. CDR3 DNA: TGTGCCACCACTGAGCTCGGGGACGAGCAGTTCTTC.

The chain couples TRBV12-3 or TRBV12-4 to TRBJ1-6, with a weak D call TRBD1 (5 bases). This CDR3 region has 15 residues. V was trimmed by 5 bases and J by 6 bases, leaving 14 bases between them. The CDR3 reads CASSLRGPLNSPLHF. In DNA, the CDR3 is TGTGCCAGCAGTCTTAGGGGACCGCTTAATTCACCCCTCCACTTT.

This chain uses TRBV10-3 with TRBJ2-7, with D perhaps matching TRBD1 (5 bases). The V end lost 3 bases, the J end lost 6 bases, and 24 bases lay between the germline ends. This CDR3 region has 17 residues. Per the germline V gene, CDR1 is ENHRY and CDR2 is SYGVKD. The CDR3 bases are TGTGCCATCAGTGACAAGAGACAGATAACCTCTCCGGGCGAGCAGTACTTC. This gives the protein CAISDKRQITSPGEQYF.

This clonotype was detected only a few times. The chain couples TRBV20-1 to TRBJ2-1, with 14 bases aligning to TRBD2. Germline lookup yields CDR1 DFQATT and CDR2 SNEGSKA (reference sequence). The J segment lost 9 bases and the V segment lost 8 bases, leaving 6 bases of the junction unmatched. CDR3 length equals 13 residues. CDR3 region: CSPGLAGGTEQFF. The CDR3 nucleotides are TGCAGTCCTGGACTAGCGGGAGGTACTGAGCAGTTCTTC.

This clonotype was seen only a few times. The V gene is TRBV5-1, the J gene TRBJ1-5; 11 nucleotides agree with TRBD1. The germline V gene encodes CDR1 SGHRS and CDR2 YFSETQ. Unmatched junction bases numbered 7, after V lost 4 bases and J lost 7 bases. The CDR3 runs 15 residues. CDR3 sequence (DNA): TGCGCCAGCAGCCCTGGACAGGGGGCCGACCAGCCCCAGCATTTT. Protein product: CASSPGQGADQPQHF.

As regards this clonotype: A read error may be the cause here, since a much bigger clone is one base away. The J gene is TRBJ1-1, the V gene TRBV4-2; 7 bases agree with TRBD1. With 4 bases clipped from V and 4 bases from J, the junction kept 6 bases outside the gene matches. Germline V gene data show CDR1 as LGHNA and CDR2 as YNFKEQ. CDR3 size: 14 residues. The CDR3 sequence: CASSRGRGPTEAFF. CDR3 in DNA: TGTGCCAGCAGCCGAGGGAGGGGGCCCACTGAAGCTTTCTTT.

V gene TRBV7-8 combines with J gene TRBJ2-1; D may be TRBD1 (7 bases). Germline V gene lookup returns CDR1 SGHVS and CDR2 FQNEAQ. The length of the CDR3 is 13 residues. V was shortened by 5 bases and J by 10 bases, with 15 bases between the two germline ends. CDR3 amino acids: CASSQAGGLEQFF. The CDR3 nucleotides read TGTGCCAGCAGCCAAGCAGGGGGGCTAGAGCAGTTCTTC.

V and J are TRBV6-5 and TRBJ1-1; TRBD1 agrees at 7 bases. V lost 4 bases and J lost 8; bases outside the gene matches: 7. Germline CDR1 reads MNHEY; CDR2 reads SVGAGI. This CDR3 is 13 amino acids long. The CDR3 here is CASSFVGTDEAFF. CDR3 coding DNA: TGTGCCAGCAGTTTTGTAGGGACAGACGAAGCTTTCTTT.

J is TRBJ2-6 and V is TRBV7-3, with 8 bases aligning to TRBD2. V was pared by 5 bases and J by 1 base, with 7 bases of the junction left unmatched. Germline V gene lookup returns CDR1 SGHTA and CDR2 FQGTGA. This CDR3 contains 17 residues. The CDR3 nucleotides are TGTGCCAGCAGCACCCGGGGCGGGAGGTCTGGGGCCAACGTCCTGACTTTC. This encodes CASSTRGGRSGANVLTF.

This chain links TRBV28 with TRBJ2-7; D remains ambiguous. CDR3 length equals 12 residues. The V gene's germline CDR1 is MDHEN and CDR2 SYDVKM. With 7 bases removed from V and 3 bases from J, the gap between germline ends came to 10 bases. CDR3 sequence (DNA): TGTGCCAGCATCGGTACTCGCTACGAGCAGTACTTC. Its translation is CASIGTRYEQYF.

There are a few counts of this clonotype. The genes are TRBV7-9 and TRBJ1-2, with D perhaps matching TRBD1 (6 bases). V gave up 5 bases and J gave up 8 bases, with 18 bases separating them. The germline CDR1 and CDR2 sequences are SEHNR and FQNEAQ (reference sequence). The CDR3 consists of 14 residues. The CDR3 is CASSPVVGGRGYTF. The CDR3 nucleotides are TGTGCCAGCAGCCCAGTGGTTGGGGGCCGGGGCTACACCTTC. The full variable domain, with the rest looked up from reference TRBV7-9 and TRBJ1-2, is DTGVSQNPRHKITKRGQNVTFRCDPISEHNRLYWYRQTLGQGPEFLTYFQNEAQLEKSRLLSDRFSAERPKGSFSTLEIQRTEQGDSAMYLCASSPVVGGRGYTFGSGTRLTVV.

This chain joins TRBV28 and TRBJ1-1, with no clear D. Germline assignment: CDR1 MDHEN and CDR2 SYDVKM. This CDR3 is 14 amino acids long. Between the trimmed V and J ends, which lost 2 bases and 1 base, there was a span of 8 bases. The CDR3 protein is CASSLSTANTEAFF. The CDR3 DNA is TGTGCCAGCAGTTTAAGCACGGCGAACACTGAAGCTTTCTTT.

This chain uses TRBV7-2 with TRBJ2-1; 7 bases map to TRBD2. The germline V gene encodes CDR1 SGHTA and CDR2 FQGNSA. V dropped 6 bases and J dropped 6; count of bases not matched to a gene: 8. The CDR3 loop spans 14 amino acids. In nucleotides, the CDR3 is TGTGCCAGCAGACCAGCGGGATTGGGCAATGAGCAGTTCTTC. Its translation is CASRPAGLGNEQFF.

The chain joins TRBV15 to TRBJ2-5; D gene ambiguous. The J call is doubtful: the DNA matches TRBJ2-7 better. Germline CDR1 reads LNHNV; CDR2 reads YYDKDF (reference sequence). This CDR3 is built from 13 residues. The CDR3 coding sequence is TGTGCCACCACCTTCGACTTTGGGTACGAGCAGTACTTC. It encodes CATTFDFGYEQYF.

The sample holds a few counts of this clonotype. The chain is built from TRBV5-1 and TRBJ2-5; 9 nucleotides align to TRBD1. Germline lookup yields CDR1 SGHRS and CDR2 YFSETQ. This CDR3 is built from 14 residues. V was clipped by 5 bases and J by 3 bases; unmatched bases: 5. CDR3 nucleotides: TGCGCCAGCAGTTCGGGACAGGGAAAAGAGACCCAGTACTTC. As protein: CASSSGQGKETQYF.

V gene TRBV10-2 combines with J gene TRBJ1-5; 7 bases fit TRBD1. CDR3 length equals 14 residues. Germline CDR1 reads WSHSY; CDR2 reads SAAADI. Germline trimming cut 1 base from V and 9 bases from J; bases unmatched to any gene: 6. The CDR3 here is CASSEWTGTGPQHF. DNA for the CDR3: TGCGCCAGCAGTGAGTGGACAGGCACCGGGCCCCAGCATTTT.

This clonotype was seen a handful of times. The chain carries TRBV19 and TRBJ2-7, with 9 bases identical to TRBD2. This CDR3 contains 14 residues. CDR1 and CDR2 from the germline V gene are LNHDA and SQIVND (reference sequence). V shed 4 bases, J shed 3 bases, and the junction held 4 bases outside the gene matches. The CDR3 nucleotides are TGTGCCAGTAGTAGCGGGGGGGACCTCTACGAGCAGTACTTC. This codes for CASSSGGDLYEQYF.

The rearrangement joins TRBV11-2 to TRBJ2-1, with 8 bases fitting TRBD2. Germline-derived CDR1 and CDR2 are SGHAT and FQNNGV. V lost 0 bases, J lost 2 bases, and 3 bases stayed unmatched. This CDR3 region has 16 residues. The CDR3 bases are TGTGCCAGCAGCTTAGACAAGCGGGGGCCCTACAATGAGCAGTTCTTC. Its protein product is CASSLDKRGPYNEQFF. Full variable domain (missing parts from reference TRBV11-2 and TRBJ2-1): EAGVAQSPRYKIIEKRQSVAFWCNPISGHATLYWYQQILGQGPKLLIQFQNNGVVDDSQLPKDRFSAERLKGVDSTLKIQPAKLEDSAVYLCASSLDKRGPYNEQFFGPGTRLTVL.

The chain couples TRBV7-6 to TRBJ2-2; 8 bases agree with TRBD1. V was clipped by 6 bases and J by 3 bases; unmatched bases: 6. The length of the CDR3 is 15 residues. Germline V gene sequence: CDR1 SGHVS, CDR2 FNYEAQ. CDR3 in amino acids: CASRTGALDTGELFF. CDR3 sequence (DNA): TGTGCCAGCAGGACAGGGGCGTTAGACACCGGGGAGCTGTTTTTT.

This clonotype was recorded a few times. The chain has TRBV14 and TRBJ2-4; the D is unclear. This CDR3 comprises 16 residues. Trimming shortened V by 4 bases and J by 0 bases, and 13 bases separated the two germline ends. The germline V gene encodes CDR1 SGHDN and CDR2 FVKESK. CDR3 amino acids: CASSPMGLGAKNIQYF. In nucleotides, the CDR3 is TGTGCCAGCAGCCCTATGGGGTTGGGAGCCAAAAACATTCAGTACTTC.

The chain is built from TRBV20-1 and TRBJ2-5, with TRBD1 matching 11 bases. Germline V gene lookup returns CDR1 DFQATT and CDR2 SNEGSKA (reference sequence). V dropped 3 bases and J dropped 11; count of bases not matched to a gene: 14. This CDR3 is 15 amino acids long. This CDR3 reads CSASSGQGAGNEQYF. CDR3 coding DNA: TGCAGTGCTAGTAGCGGACAGGGGGCAGGGAATGAGCAGTACTTC.

The J gene is TRBJ1-2, the V gene TRBV7-8, with 10 bases fitting TRBD1. The V and J ends lost 5 bases and 4 bases, in that order; junction bases with no gene match: 10. CDR3 size: 16 residues. Germline assignment: CDR1 SGHVS and CDR2 FQNEAQ. The chain's CDR3 is CASSRTGGDSSYGYTF. The CDR3 coding sequence is TGTGCCAGCAGCCGGACAGGGGGAGATTCGAGCTATGGCTACACCTTC.

The chain recombines TRBV2 with TRBJ2-3; 13 bases fit TRBD2. With V trimmed by 4 bases and J by 6 bases, 7 bases remained unmatched. Looked up from germline, CDR1 is SNHLY and CDR2 is FYNNEI. The CDR3 is made up of 16 amino acids. The CDR3 spells CASSGRTSGSRDTQYF. CDR3 nucleotide sequence: TGTGCCAGCAGTGGCAGGACTAGCGGGAGTAGGGATACGCAGTATTTT.

The chain couples TRBV3-1 to TRBJ2-5, with D possibly matching TRBD1 (6 bases). Per germline, CDR1 LGHDT and CDR2 YNNKEL (reference sequence). This CDR3 has 14 residues. Trimming stripped 5 bases from V and 5 bases from J, with 15 bases between. The CDR3 DNA reads as TGTGCCAGCAGCGCCCAGGGGAGATCGGAGACCCAGTACTTC. Protein: CASSAQGRSETQYF.

This clonotype has more than one count but fewer than ten. The chain is built from TRBV11-2 and TRBJ2-1; D perhaps matches TRBD1 (5 bases). There are 15 residues in the CDR3. CDR1 is SGHAT, CDR2 FQNNGV, per germline. Trimming took 4 bases from V and 0 from J, leaving 10 bases between them. CDR3 nucleotide sequence: TGTGCCAGCAGCTCCAGGGTGAGCTCCTACAATGAGCAGTTCTTC. This sequence encodes CASSSRVSSYNEQFF.

The CDR3 region is CASSPTLDRARYEQYF. The CDR3 DNA reads TGTGCCAGCAGCCCTACATTGGACAGGGCGAGGTACGAGCAGTACTTC. The rearrangement joins TRBV12-3 or TRBV12-4 to TRBJ2-7; 8 nucleotides line up with TRBD1. The V segment lost 6 bases and the J segment 4 bases; nucleotides outside the gene matches: 14. The CDR3 runs to 16 residues.